The 23 T cell receptor beta chains given below trace back to one sample, sequenced in a study of blood T cells in healthy people across ages. Sample-barcoded 5' priming and a J-beta primer mix drove a second PCR of about 7 to 12 cycles. TCRdb reprocessed the 5' RACE reads via MiXCR and lists one record per CDR3 protein. The repertoire holds roughly 800,000 distinct CDR3 sequences, with 58% as singletons. The sample was blood. The receptors come from a man aged 30 to 45 in good health.

This sequence joins TRBV20-1 and TRBJ2-7; D uncertain. Looked up from germline, CDR1 is DFQATT and CDR2 is SNEGSKA (reference sequence). This CDR3 has 13 residues. V was clipped by 0 bases and J by 4 bases, with 10 bases between them. This CDR3 reads CSARDLQAYEQYF. The CDR3, as DNA: TGCAGTGCTAGAGATCTTCAGGCGTACGAGCAGTACTTC.

The chain links TRBV7-2 to TRBJ1-1; D is ambiguous. Germline V gene lookup returns CDR1 SGHTA and CDR2 FQGNSA. The V gene lost 1 base and the J gene lost 4 bases, with 10 bases spanning the gap. The CDR3 sequence is 14 residues long. CDR3 nucleotides: TGTGCCAGCAGCTTAGATGGCGGTTCCACTGAAGCTTTCTTT. Protein sequence: CASSLDGGSTEAFF.

The CDR3 spells CASSFSFGTDTQYF. CDR3 in DNA: TGTGCCAGCAGTTTCTCTTTCGGCACAGATACGCAGTATTTT. The chain carries TRBV12-3 or TRBV12-4 and TRBJ2-3; D remains unclear. The CDR3 loop spans 14 amino acids. V was clipped by 3 bases and J by 1 base, with 8 bases between them.

The chain uses TRBV15 and TRBJ2-5; 10 positions match TRBD1. The CDR3 covers 16 residues. The V segment lost 2 bases and the J segment 11 bases; nucleotides outside the gene matches: 14. Looked up from germline, CDR1 is LNHNV and CDR2 is YYDKDF (reference sequence). This chain's CDR3 is CATSRFGDRGVDEQYF. CDR3 DNA: TGTGCCACCAGCAGATTTGGGGACAGGGGCGTTGATGAGCAGTACTTC.

This clonotype was picked up a small number of times. This chain uses TRBV27 with TRBJ1-2, with D possibly TRBD1 on 5 matching bases. V was pared by 5 bases and J by 4 bases, with 11 bases between. The V gene's germline CDR1 is MNHEY and CDR2 SMNVEV (reference sequence). CDR3 length: 13 amino acids. CDR3 bases: TGTGCCAGCAGTCGGGGGGTGGGCTATGGCTACACCTTC. Its translation is CASSRGVGYGYTF.

The genes are TRBV10-3 and TRBJ1-2; D gene uncertain. There are 11 residues in the CDR3. Trimming stripped 10 bases from V and 7 bases from J, with 13 bases between. Germline-derived CDR1 and CDR2 are ENHRY and SYGVKD. Here the CDR3 DNA reads TGTGCCAGCGGTCGTGGTGGTGGCTACACCTTC. Amino acids: CASGRGGGYTF.

The V and J genes are TRBV2 and TRBJ2-2; TRBD1 matches 7 bases. The length of the CDR3 is 14 residues. J lost 4 bases, V lost 6 bases, and 5 bases had no gene match. The germline V gene encodes CDR1 SNHLY and CDR2 FYNNEI. DNA for the CDR3: TGTGCCAGCAGGTGGGACAGCTTCACCGGGGAGCTGTTTTTT. Amino acids: CASRWDSFTGELFF. The full variable domain, in which reference TRBV2 and TRBJ2-2 provide the parts outside the CDR3, is EPEVTQTPSHQVTQMGQEVILRCVPISNHLYFYWYRQILGQKVEFLVSFYNNEISEKSEIFDDQFSVERPDGSNFTLKIRSTKLEDSAMYFCASRWDSFTGELFFGEGSRLTVL.

The V call is TRBV11-1, the J call TRBJ2-3, with D possibly TRBD2 on 7 matching bases. V dropped 5 bases and J dropped 6 bases, with 24 bases sitting between them. Germline loops: CDR1 SGHAT, CDR2 FQDESV (reference sequence). The CDR3 is 17 residues long. The CDR3 protein is CASSEQGRRRERDTQYF. The DNA for the CDR3 is TGTGCCAGCAGCGAACAGGGTAGGAGGCGGGAGCGGGATACGCAGTATTTT.

The genes are TRBV20-1 and TRBJ1-1; D call uncertain. Trimming stripped 6 bases from V and 1 base from J, with 9 bases between. Looked up from germline, CDR1 is DFQATT and CDR2 is SNEGSKA (reference sequence). The CDR3 consists of 12 residues. In DNA, the CDR3 is TGCAGTGCCCAGCCAGGGAACACTGAAGCTTTCTTT. It yields the protein CSAQPGNTEAFF.

V usage is TRBV5-1 and J usage is TRBJ1-5; D unclear. Deletions cut 3 bases from V and 4 bases from J, with 20 bases between. The CDR3 has 17 residues. Germline V gene lookup returns CDR1 SGHRS and CDR2 YFSETQ. CDR3 sequence (DNA): TGCGCCAGCAGCTCCGGCCGTGTTGAGGGTGGAAATCAGCCCCAGCATTTT. Translating it yields CASSSGRVEGGNQPQHF.

The chain joins TRBV4-1 to TRBJ2-3, with D perhaps matching TRBD1 or TRBD2 (5 bases each). The V end lost 4 bases, the J end lost 4 bases, and 15 bases lay between the germline ends. The CDR3 is 15 amino acids. The germline V gene has CDR1 MGHRA and CDR2 YSYEKL. CDR3 sequence (DNA): TGCGCCAGCAGCCTTAACCCGGTGGGACCAGATACGCAGTATTTT. Amino acid sequence: CASSLNPVGPDTQYF.

The chain uses TRBV10-3 and TRBJ2-5; unclear D gene. This CDR3 spans 11 amino acids. From germline, CDR1 is ENHRY and CDR2 SYGVKD. Trimming cost V 3 bases and J 4 bases, with 3 bases left between them. CDR3 nucleotide sequence: TGTGCCATCAGTGACTCAGAGACCCAGTACTTC. Translating it yields CAISDSETQYF.

This chain links TRBV6-5 with TRBJ2-7; 7 bases are shared with TRBD1. The junction had 7 bases not matched to a gene; V was cut back by 0 bases and J by 5 bases. CDR3 length: 15 residues. CDR1 MNHEY and CDR2 SVGAGI come from the germline V gene. This chain's CDR3 is CASSYSRQGVDEQYF. The DNA of the CDR3 is TGTGCCAGCAGTTACTCGAGACAGGGAGTAGACGAGCAGTACTTC.

This clonotype has a handful of counts. V gene TRBV27 combines with J gene TRBJ2-7, with D possibly being TRBD2 (6 bases). Deletions cut 5 bases from V and 3 bases from J, with 17 bases between. CDR1 is MNHEY and CDR2 is SMNVEV in the germline V gene (reference sequence). The length of the CDR3 is 15 residues. The CDR3: CASSVSVEGFYEQYF. DNA for the CDR3: TGTGCCAGCAGTGTTAGCGTGGAGGGCTTCTACGAGCAGTACTTC.

Ten or more counts support this clonotype. J is TRBJ2-5 and V is TRBV7-2; D is ambiguous. CDR1 SGHTA and CDR2 FQGNSA come from the germline V gene. The V and J ends lost 2 bases and 5 bases respectively, with 9 bases between them. This CDR3 has 13 residues. The CDR3 sequence: CASSLTVGETQYF. Written as DNA, the CDR3 is TGTGCCAGCAGCTTAACGGTGGGGGAGACCCAGTACTTC. Full variable domain (rest looked up from reference TRBV7-2 and TRBJ2-5): GAGVSQSPSNKVTEKGKDVELRCDPISGHTALYWYRQSLGQGLEFLIYFQGNSAPDKSGLPSDRFSAERTGGSVSTLTIQRTQQEDSAVYLCASSLTVGETQYFGPGTRLLVL.

The chain is built from TRBV15 and TRBJ1-2; maybe TRBD1 (6 bases). CDR3 length: 15 amino acids. CDR1 LNHNV and CDR2 YYDKDF come from the germline V gene (reference sequence). With 3 bases removed from V and 0 bases from J, the gap between germline ends came to 11 bases. CDR3 amino acids: CATSSGTQANYGYTF. For the CDR3, the DNA is TGTGCCACCAGCAGTGGGACACAAGCTAACTATGGCTACACCTTC.

This chain links TRBV27 with TRBJ2-1; TRBD2 matches 11 bases. Germline loops: CDR1 MNHEY, CDR2 SMNVEV (reference sequence). The length of the CDR3 is 16 residues. V trimming: 5 bases; J trimming: 4 bases; junction bases outside the gene matches: 7. CDR3 coding DNA: TGTGCCAGCAGTCGGCTAGCGGGGGGCCGATACAATGAGCAGTTCTTC. The encoded protein is CASSRLAGGRYNEQFF.

This chain connects TRBV5-1 to TRBJ2-7, with D perhaps assigned TRBD1 or TRBD2 (5 bases each). The CDR3 has 14 residues. Trimming pared 4 bases from V and 2 bases from J, leaving 13 bases between. Germline-derived CDR1 and CDR2 are SGHRS and YFSETQ. CDR3: CASSPSWGTYEQYF. CDR3 in DNA: TGCGCCAGCAGCCCTTCTTGGGGGACCTACGAGCAGTACTTC.

This clonotype was picked up a small number of times. The chain links TRBV2 to TRBJ2-5; 7 nucleotides line up with TRBD2. The CDR3 covers 13 residues. The ends lost 6 bases at V and 7 bases at J; junction bases unmatched: 8. Germline CDR1 SNHLY, CDR2 FYNNEI. The CDR3 bases are TGTGCCAGCAGGGGAGGGCCTGTCGCGACCCAGTACTTC. Residues: CASRGGPVATQYF.

CDR3 coding DNA: TGTGCCAGCAAGCAAACAGGGGGGAGTAGCAATCAGCCCCAGCATTTT. The encoded protein is CASKQTGGSSNQPQHF. The rearrangement uses TRBV27 and TRBJ1-5, with 8 positions matching TRBD1. Germline-derived CDR1 and CDR2 are MNHEY and SMNVEV (reference sequence). The trim removed 7 bases at V and 0 bases at J, leaving 8 bases unmatched. The CDR3 covers 16 residues.

V is TRBV20-1 and J is TRBJ2-5; 8 bases are shared with TRBD2. Germline assignment: CDR1 DFQATT and CDR2 SNEGSKA (reference sequence). There are 15 residues in the CDR3. The V and J ends lost 5 bases and 4 bases, in that order; junction bases with no gene match: 12. CDR3 in amino acids: CSAQDSGTSGETQYF. The CDR3 DNA reads as TGCAGTGCTCAAGATAGCGGGACGTCGGGAGAGACCCAGTACTTC.

The count of this clonotype is one. The CDR3, as DNA: TGCAGCGGCTTACAGGCTAGCGGGAGACAAGAGACCCAGTACTTC. As protein: CSGLQASGRQETQYF. The J gene is TRBJ2-7, the V gene TRBV20-1; the match to TRBD2 covers 10 bases. The J call could be wrong; TRBJ2-5 is a better fit for the DNA end. The CDR3 consists of 15 residues. Germline-derived CDR1 and CDR2 are DFQATT and SNEGSKA (reference sequence).

The CDR3 is CASSDITENKMDTQYF. CDR3 nucleotides: TGTGCCAGCAGTGATATAACCGAAAATAAAATGGATACGCAGTATTTT. This sequence joins TRBV6-1 and TRBJ2-3; D gene unclear. In germline, CDR1 is MNHNS, CDR2 SASEGT. With 3 bases removed from V and 6 bases from J, the gap between germline ends came to 19 bases. CDR3 size: 16 residues.